This T cell receptor (beta chain) emerged from a study of blood T cells in healthy people across ages. Study observations and caveats: Strong correlation linked observed beta diversity and percent naive T cells. Unsorted PBMCs ruled out conclusive naive versus antigen-experienced comparison. Across the age range, TCR beta diversity per million T cells fell in a roughly linear way.

Combining a sample-barcoded 5' primer with a J-beta primer mix, a second PCR ran for roughly 6 to 12 cycles. Via MiXCR, TCRdb re-called the 5' RACE reads, giving one row per CDR3 protein. The sample yields over 1.5 million distinct CDR3 sequences, around 50% seen once. Per sample, a minimum of 6.5 million PBMCs were isolated. This clonotype was counted a few times. Its antigen is currently unknown. The CDR3 is 14 residues long. V was cut by 6 bases and J by 5 bases, with 17 bases left in between. Per germline, CDR1 DFQATT and CDR2 SNEGSKA (reference sequence). The sequenced sample was blood. This chain uses TRBV20-1 with TRBJ2-1; TRBD1 might be the D (6 bases). The source of this sequence is a woman in her thirties or forties in good health. In DNA form, the CDR3 reads TGCAGTGCCCCCCAGGGGACAAACAACAATGAGCAGTTCTTC. Its translation: CSAPQGTNNNEQFF.